This entry lists 30 T cell receptor beta chains sequenced from one sample in a study of blood T cells in healthy people across ages. A second PCR, run for roughly 7 to 12 cycles, used a sample-barcoded 5' primer plus a J-beta primer mix. TCRdb processed the 5' RACE reads anew with MiXCR; each CDR3 protein has one entry. Of hundreds of thousands of distinct CDR3 sequences listed, less than 60% were seen once; the top ten hold around 18%. The sequenced material came from blood. The receptor source for this set is an elderly man in good health.

The J gene is TRBJ2-7, the V gene TRBV29-1; D uncertain. Germline V gene data show CDR1 as SQVTM and CDR2 as ANQGSEA. This CDR3 has 11 amino acids. V was shortened by 7 bases and J by 6 bases, with 13 bases between the two germline ends. CDR3 in DNA: TGCAGCGCCCAGGACCTTTCCGAGCAGTACTTC. Protein: CSAQDLSEQYF.

The genes are TRBV24-1 and TRBJ2-3, with D possibly being TRBD2 (5 bases). This CDR3 is 15 amino acids long. Germline V gene sequence: CDR1 KGHDR, CDR2 SFDVKD. V was trimmed by 6 bases and J by 0 bases, leaving 12 bases between them. The CDR3 nucleotides are TGTGCCACCAGTTATCCGGGATTAAGCACAGATACGCAGTATTTT. Translation: CATSYPGLSTDTQYF.

The V and J genes are TRBV2 and TRBJ2-7; maybe TRBD2 (5 bases). V was pared by 2 bases and J by 2 bases, with 16 bases between. CDR1 and CDR2 from the germline V gene are SNHLY and FYNNEI. The CDR3 runs to 16 residues. The CDR3 here is CASSERVARRAYEQYF. The DNA of the CDR3 is TGTGCCAGCAGTGAAAGGGTAGCGAGAAGGGCCTACGAGCAGTACTTC.

This clonotype was seen only once. This chain joins TRBV6-4 and TRBJ2-6, with a possible D match to TRBD2 (6 bases). The CDR3 spans 15 residues. Germline V gene lookup returns CDR1 MRHNA and CDR2 SNTAGT. The V end was cut by 3 bases, the J end by 3 bases, with 9 bases between. CDR3 residues: CASSERGGGANVLTF. The CDR3 DNA reads TGTGCCAGCAGTGAACGGGGAGGTGGGGCCAACGTCCTGACTTTC.

J is TRBJ2-2 and V is TRBV7-2; D not resolved. CDR1 SGHTA and CDR2 FQGNSA come from the germline V gene. The CDR3 contains 14 residues. Trimming removed 10 bases at V and 4 bases at J, with 16 bases between. The CDR3 DNA sequence: TGTGCCATCGCGTCTATGTCGGGCACCGGGGAGCTGTTTTTT. It specifies CAIASMSGTGELFF.

This sequence joins TRBV20-1 and TRBJ2-3, with 10 nucleotides matching TRBD2. Germline CDR1 and CDR2: DFQATT and SNEGSKA (reference sequence). This CDR3 spans 14 amino acids. Trimming cost V 7 bases and J 5 bases; bases outside gene matches: 9. This CDR3 reads CSGSPGLARDTQYF. CDR3 bases: TGCAGTGGAAGCCCGGGACTAGCGAGAGATACGCAGTATTTT.

DNA for the CDR3: TGTGCCAGCAGCCAAAGGGGGGTGAACGATCAGCCCCAGCATTTT. Residues: CASSQRGVNDQPQHF. The gene calls are TRBV3-1 and TRBJ1-5; possibly TRBD1 for D (6 bases). This CDR3 has 15 residues. The ends were cut back, 2 bases at V and 5 bases at J, with 13 bases in the middle. Germline V CDR1 and CDR2: LGHDT, YNNKEL (reference sequence).

The V gene is TRBV4-1, the J gene TRBJ1-1; D call uncertain. CDR3 length: 13 amino acids. Trimming removed 4 bases at V and 1 base at J, with 7 bases between. Germline CDR1 and CDR2: MGHRA and YSYEKL. CDR3 protein: CASSREENTEAFF. CDR3 coding DNA: TGCGCCAGCAGCCGAGAGGAGAACACTGAAGCTTTCTTT.

CDR3 loop: CASRDTGVSDYGYTF. The CDR3 DNA follows: TGTGCCAGCAGGGATACAGGGGTTTCGGACTATGGCTACACCTTC. This chain uses TRBV7-9 with TRBJ1-2; 7 bases are shared with TRBD1. Germline CDR1 reads SEHNR; CDR2 reads FQNEAQ (reference sequence). Trimming took 6 bases from V and 3 from J; bases not matched to a gene: 10. The CDR3 spans 15 residues.

CDR3 sequence reads: CASSPTGGYDGYTF. Written as DNA, the CDR3 is TGTGCCAGCAGCCCGACAGGGGGCTACGATGGCTACACCTTC. The V call is TRBV6-6, the J call TRBJ1-2; the match to TRBD1 covers 10 bases. Germline V gene lookup returns CDR1 MNHNY and CDR2 SVGAGI (reference sequence). The CDR3 covers 14 residues. The V gene end was trimmed by 6 bases and the J gene end by 6 bases; junction bases not matched to a gene: 7.

V usage is TRBV20-1 and J usage is TRBJ2-3, with D tentatively TRBD1 (5 bases). There are 14 residues in the CDR3. The germline V and J ends were trimmed by 0 bases and 5 bases, with 12 bases remaining between them. The germline CDR1 and CDR2 sequences are DFQATT and SNEGSKA (reference sequence). As DNA, the CDR3 is TGCAGTGCTAGAGAGGGCAGGGTTCAAGATACGCAGTATTTT. Residues: CSAREGRVQDTQYF.

Points on this clonotype: Germline and junction disagree at one end, which may indicate a read error. The V gene is TRBV7-2, the J gene TRBJ1-6; the D gene is possibly TRBD1 (5 bases). CDR1 is SGHTA, CDR2 FQGNSA, per germline. The CDR3 has 15 residues. The CDR3 region is CASGLGAVQNSPLHF. DNA for the CDR3: TGTGCCAGCGGCTTAGGGGCAGTACAAAATTCACCCCTCCACTTT.

The chain has TRBV15 and TRBJ2-3, with D perhaps given as TRBD1 or TRBD2 (5 bases each). From germline, CDR1 is LNHNV and CDR2 YYDKDF (reference sequence). The CDR3 has 16 residues. The V gene lost 0 bases and the J gene lost 1 base, with 11 bases spanning the gap. CDR3 amino acids: CATSRDRGPGTDTQYF. The CDR3 nucleotides read TGTGCCACCAGCAGAGATAGGGGACCCGGCACAGATACGCAGTATTTT. Variable domain in full (rest from reference TRBV15 and TRBJ2-3): DAMVIQNPRYQVTQFGKPVTLSCSQTLNHNVMYWYQQKSSQAPKLLFHYYDKDFNNEADTPDNFQSRRPNTSFCFLDIRSPGLGDTAMYLCATSRDRGPGTDTQYFGPGTRLTVL.

Only a few counts were recorded for this clonotype. This rearrangement joins TRBV23-1 to TRBJ2-7; 10 bases are shared with TRBD1. TRBV23-1 is labeled an ORF, and its function is uncertain. The CDR3 covers 17 residues. Germline trimming cut 3 bases from V and 3 bases from J; bases unmatched to any gene: 11. The CDR3 loop is CASSHPPEDRGYYEQYF. CDR3 bases: TGCGCCAGCAGTCATCCCCCGGAGGACAGGGGGTACTACGAGCAGTACTTC.

The J gene is TRBJ2-6, the V gene TRBV25-1; possibly TRBD2 for D (5 bases). Trimming took off 2 bases at V and 0 bases at J, with 8 bases between the two ends. The CDR3 consists of 16 residues. Germline V CDR1 and CDR2: MGHDK, SYGVNS. CDR3 sequence (DNA): TGTGCCAGCAGTGAAGGACTGCGCTCTGGGGCCAACGTCCTGACTTTC. Translation gives CASSEGLRSGANVLTF.

The chain uses TRBV3-1 and TRBJ2-1, with D possibly being TRBD1 or TRBD2 (6 bases each). The germline V gene has CDR1 LGHDT and CDR2 YNNKEL (reference sequence). The CDR3 runs 15 residues. V was clipped by 2 bases and J by 7 bases, with 15 bases between them. CDR3 bases: TGTGCCAGCAGCCAACGAGCGGGTCAGGGGAATGAGCAGTTCTTC. It specifies CASSQRAGQGNEQFF.

The gene calls are TRBV29-1 and TRBJ1-1, with a weak D call TRBD1 (6 bases). Per germline, CDR1 SQVTM and CDR2 ANQGSEA. Trimming cost V 6 bases and J 0 bases, with 14 bases left between them. The CDR3 has 14 residues. The CDR3 sequence is CSVATTGLNTEAFF. The CDR3, as DNA: TGCAGCGTCGCAACCACAGGGCTGAACACTGAAGCTTTCTTT.

This clonotype occurred a few times. The rearrangement links TRBV7-2 to TRBJ2-7; D gene unclear. Per the germline V gene, CDR1 is SGHTA and CDR2 is FQGNSA. The CDR3 contains 15 residues. V lost 1 base to trimming and J lost 4 bases, with 14 bases between them. The CDR3, as DNA: TGTGCCAGCAGCTTAGGGGCAGGTTCCGTTTACGAGCAGTACTTC. Encoded protein: CASSLGAGSVYEQYF.

The chain recombines TRBV29-1 with TRBJ1-2; D perhaps matches TRBD1 (6 bases). The CDR3 loop spans 12 amino acids. The ends were cut back, 6 bases at V and 4 bases at J, with 12 bases in the middle. Germline V gene sequence: CDR1 SQVTM, CDR2 ANQGSEA. This chain's CDR3 is CSVSRGPYGYTF. Written as DNA, the CDR3 is TGCAGCGTGTCCAGGGGCCCCTATGGCTACACCTTC. Based on the CDR3 plus reference TRBV29-1 and TRBJ1-2, the full variable domain is SAVISQKPSRDICQRGTSLTIQCQVDSQVTMMFWYRQQPGQSLTLIATANQGSEATYESGFVIDKFPISRPNLTFSTLTVSNMSPEDSSIYLCSVSRGPYGYTFGSGTRLTVV.

This clonotype was seen only a few times. This rearrangement joins TRBV15 to TRBJ2-5, with TRBD1 matching over 9 bases. After removal of 3 bases from V and 4 bases from J, the junction contained 6 bases not matched to a gene. The V gene's germline CDR1 is LNHNV and CDR2 YYDKDF (reference sequence). The CDR3 sequence is 15 residues long. CDR3 DNA sequence: TGTGCCACCAGCAGGAACACAGGGGGCCGAGAGACCCAGTACTTC. Protein: CATSRNTGGRETQYF.

The chain combines TRBV7-2 with TRBJ2-3; 10 bases line up with TRBD2. Germline V gene lookup returns CDR1 SGHTA and CDR2 FQGNSA. The trim removed 0 bases at V and 0 bases at J, leaving 3 bases unmatched. The CDR3 is 17 residues long. The CDR3 is CASSLALLAGSTDTQYF. The CDR3 DNA reads TGTGCCAGCAGCTTAGCGCTACTAGCGGGGAGCACAGATACGCAGTATTTT.

This rearrangement joins TRBV6-2 or TRBV6-3 to TRBJ2-2; 7 positions agree with TRBD1. Per germline, CDR1 MNHEY and CDR2 SVGEGT. The length of the CDR3 is 12 residues. The V and J ends lost 9 bases and 9 bases, in that order; junction bases with no gene match: 7. The CDR3 nucleotides are TGTGCCAGTAGGACAGGCTTCCGGGAGCTGTTTTTT. Protein: CASRTGFRELFF.

This clonotype was counted many times. A much larger clonotype is one base distant, so this may be a read error. The chain has TRBV30 and TRBJ2-5; unclear D gene. The ends were cut back, 1 base at V and 11 bases at J, with 8 bases in the middle. CDR3 length equals 10 residues. Germline CDR1 and CDR2: GTSNPN and SVGIG (reference sequence). The CDR3 sequence is CAWSANEQYF. CDR3 sequence (DNA): TGTGCCTGGAGTGCCAATGAGCAGTACTTC.

The chain combines TRBV5-1 with TRBJ2-7; 7 positions match TRBD1. The CDR3 length is 14 residues. The junction had 7 bases not matched to a gene; V was cut back by 4 bases and J by 3 bases. Germline V gives CDR1 SGHRS, CDR2 YFSETQ. The CDR3, as DNA: TGCGCCAGCAGCGCCACAGGGGCCAACTACGAGCAGTACTTC. It codes for CASSATGANYEQYF.

The V call is TRBV28, the J call TRBJ2-3; TRBD2 is a possible D gene (6 bases). CDR3 length: 16 amino acids. CDR1 and CDR2 from the germline V gene are MDHEN and SYDVKM. The V gene lost 5 bases and the J gene lost 0 bases, with 15 bases spanning the gap. This chain's CDR3 is CASSPPGLISTDTQYF. CDR3 bases: TGTGCCAGCAGTCCCCCGGGACTCATTAGCACAGATACGCAGTATTTT.

The V call is TRBV28, the J call TRBJ2-7; tentatively, D is TRBD1 or TRBD2 (5 bases each). The CDR3 consists of 14 residues. CDR1 and CDR2 (germline): MDHEN, SYDVKM. Between the trimmed V and J ends, which lost 8 bases and 2 bases, there was a span of 16 bases. CDR3 coding DNA: TGTGCCAGCCGGGACCTACAAGACCCCTACGAGCAGTACTTC. It yields the protein CASRDLQDPYEQYF.

This clonotype showed up many times. The chain employs TRBV29-1 and TRBJ2-3; TRBD2 aligns across 12 bases. The V gene's germline CDR1 is SQVTM and CDR2 ANQGSEA. The CDR3 spans 15 residues. The ends lost 4 bases at V and 9 bases at J; junction bases unmatched: 11. This CDR3 reads CSVVMTSGRQDTQYF. CDR3 nucleotides: TGCAGCGTTGTAATGACTAGCGGGAGACAGGACACGCAGTATTTT.

This clonotype turned up a few times. This chain joins TRBV12-3 or TRBV12-4 and TRBJ2-7; possible D gene TRBD1, 6 bases. V lost 6 bases and J lost 0, with 12 bases in between. The CDR3 runs 14 residues. The CDR3 loop reads CASRHGQSSYEQYF. CDR3 bases: TGTGCCAGCAGACACGGACAGAGCTCCTACGAGCAGTACTTC.

This clonotype was counted only a few times. The rearrangement joins TRBV3-1 to TRBJ2-1; D perhaps matches TRBD1 (5 bases). This CDR3 contains 15 residues. Trimming removed 0 bases from V and 6 bases from J, with 12 bases in between. Germline CDR1 is LGHDT and CDR2 is YNNKEL (reference sequence). As DNA, the CDR3 is TGTGCCAGCAGCCAAGAGCACAGGTTAAGCAATGAGCAGTTCTTC. Its translation: CASSQEHRLSNEQFF.

A few counts support this clonotype. The chain has TRBV7-2 and TRBJ2-1, with TRBD2 identical over 10 bases. CDR3 length: 16 amino acids. Germline V gene sequence: CDR1 SGHTA, CDR2 FQGNSA. The J segment lost 4 bases and the V segment lost 5 bases, leaving 8 bases of the junction unmatched. CDR3 DNA: TGTGCCAGCAGCCGGCAGACTAGCGGGTATTACAATGAGCAGTTCTTC. It is translated as CASSRQTSGYYNEQFF.